A single sample gave rise to the 26 T cell receptor beta chains below, sequenced in a study of shared clonotypes between healthy human individuals. Clones were sequenced by immunoSEQ multiplex PCR, and TCRdb holds only the in-frame ones, with some missing. The data contain approximately 2.4 million clones, nearly 97% of them singletons. Sequenced: naive CD4+ T cells sorted from blood. Subset indicated: CD45RA+ positively selected. The receptors stem from a man aged 18 to 30 in good health.

The gene calls are TRBV10-3 and TRBJ2-2, with D perhaps TRBD1 (5 bases). V was clipped by 1 base and J by 1 base, with 7 bases between them. This CDR3 has 15 amino acids. Germline lookup yields CDR1 ENHRY and CDR2 SYGVKD. CDR3 loop: CAISEYTGNTGELFF. The CDR3 coding sequence is TGTGCCATCAGTGAGTACACAGGGAACACCGGGGAGCTGTTTTTT.

The genes are TRBV18 and TRBJ1-5; D is unclear. Germline-derived CDR1 and CDR2 are KGHSH and LQKENI. CDR3 length: 15 amino acids. Trimming took 3 bases from V and 0 from J, leaving 9 bases between them. The CDR3 is CASSPPGYSNQPQHF. The CDR3 region has the DNA TGTGCCAGCTCACCCCCGGGTTATAGCAATCAGCCCCAGCATTTT.

This clone was recorded once. The CDR3 DNA reads as TGTGCCTGGAGCCGGGAATCTTCCTACGAGCAGTACTTC. It yields the protein CAWSRESSYEQYF. The chain couples TRBV30 to TRBJ2-7; tentative D call: TRBD2 (5 bases). V was clipped by 3 bases and J by 1 base, with 10 bases between them. The CDR3 totals 13 residues. CDR1 is GTSNPN, CDR2 SVGIG, per germline (reference sequence).

The chain recombines TRBV5-6 with TRBJ2-5; D may be TRBD1 (6 bases). Germline lookup yields CDR1 SGHDT and CDR2 YYEEEE. This CDR3 region has 16 residues. Trimming cost V 0 bases and J 4 bases, with 16 bases left between them. In DNA, the CDR3 is TGTGCCAGCAGCTTGGACAGGGTCAAAAAGAGAGAGACCCAGTACTTC. This translates into CASSLDRVKKRETQYF. The complete variable domain, with remaining parts taken from reference TRBV5-6 and TRBJ2-5, reads DAGVTQSPTHLIKTRGQQVTLRCSPKSGHDTVSWYQQALGQGPQFIFQYYEEEERQRGNFPDRFSGHQFPNYSSELNVNALLLGDSALYLCASSLDRVKKRETQYFGPGTRLLVL.

A note on this clone: Different DNA sequences within this sample yield the same CDR3. CDR3 nucleotides: TGTGCCAGCAGTTACTCTGCAGGGGGCACGTACGAGCAGTACTTC. It specifies CASSYSAGGTYEQYF. This chain joins TRBV6-5 and TRBJ2-7; TRBD1 matches 8 bases. With 0 bases clipped from V and 4 bases from J, the junction kept 5 bases outside the gene matches. In germline, CDR1 is MNHEY, CDR2 SVGAGI. The CDR3 length is 15 residues.

The table lists this clone with a count of one. Other DNA sequences within the sample encode an identical CDR3. V gene TRBV28 combines with J gene TRBJ1-5, with D perhaps TRBD1 (6 bases). V lost 3 bases and J 1 base, leaving 10 bases between the germline ends. CDR3 length: 15 residues. CDR1 MDHEN and CDR2 SYDVKM come from the germline V gene. CDR3 in amino acids: CASSLGQGSNQPQHF. In DNA form, the CDR3 reads TGTGCCAGCAGTTTGGGTCAGGGGAGCAATCAGCCCCAGCATTTT.

V usage is TRBV5-1 and J usage is TRBJ2-7, with 7 bases matching TRBD1. The germline CDR1 and CDR2 sequences are SGHRS and YFSETQ. The trim removed 2 bases at V and 2 bases at J, leaving 10 bases unmatched. This CDR3 contains 16 residues. CDR3 residues: CASSFLSAGTAYEQYF. The CDR3 bases are TGCGCCAGCAGCTTTTTAAGCGCCGGGACAGCCTACGAGCAGTACTTC.

The chain employs TRBV30 and TRBJ2-7; D gene uncertain. The CDR3 runs to 12 residues. Trimming removed 3 bases at V and 3 bases at J, with 9 bases between. In germline, CDR1 is GTSNPN, CDR2 SVGIG (reference sequence). The CDR3 DNA is TGTGCCTGGAGGGAATCGATCTACGAGCAGTACTTC. Translation: CAWRESIYEQYF.

The chain uses TRBV7-9 and TRBJ2-5; possible D gene TRBD1, 5 bases. Trimming cost V 5 bases and J 5 bases, with 18 bases left between them. The CDR3 sequence is 15 residues long. CDR1 and CDR2 (germline): SEHNR, FQNEAQ (reference sequence). CDR3 sequence: CASSTRGAAEETQYF. The CDR3 DNA reads as TGTGCCAGCAGCACCCGTGGGGCCGCGGAGGAGACCCAGTACTTC.

The chain carries TRBV5-1 and TRBJ1-1; D is ambiguous. This CDR3 spans 14 amino acids. Germline V CDR1 and CDR2: SGHRS, YFSETQ. V shed 3 bases and J shed 2 bases, with 11 bases lying between them. The CDR3 DNA reads TGCGCCAGCAGCTCGGACGTTACAAACACTGAAGCTTTCTTT. It translates to CASSSDVTNTEAFF.

The chain couples TRBV28 to TRBJ1-2; D unclear. The germline V gene encodes CDR1 MDHEN and CDR2 SYDVKM. The CDR3 runs 15 residues. With 6 bases removed from V and 5 bases from J, the gap between germline ends came to 19 bases. The chain's CDR3 is CASRYPNERGYGYTF. CDR3 coding DNA: TGTGCCAGCAGGTACCCGAACGAGAGAGGTTATGGCTACACCTTC.

V gene TRBV6-1 combines with J gene TRBJ2-3; 9 bases are shared with TRBD1. V gave up 6 bases and J gave up 4 bases; unmatched junction bases: 5. Per the germline V gene, CDR1 is MNHNS and CDR2 is SASEGT. This CDR3 spans 14 amino acids. The CDR3 is CASSVTGGSDTQYF. As DNA, the CDR3 is TGTGCCAGCAGCGTTACAGGGGGCTCAGATACGCAGTATTTT.

About this clone: At the DNA level, this CDR3 is encoded by other sequences in the same sample as well. The chain uses TRBV7-9 and TRBJ2-1; perhaps TRBD1 as D (6 bases). The CDR3 runs 15 residues. In germline, CDR1 is SEHNR, CDR2 FQNEAQ (reference sequence). V gave up 0 bases and J gave up 1 base, with 7 bases separating them. For the CDR3, the DNA is TGTGCCAGCAGCTTAGCGCAGGGGTCCTACAATGAGCAGTTCTTC. Protein: CASSLAQGSYNEQFF.

Regarding this clone: The sample has other DNA sequences that encode this CDR3 too. The rearrangement links TRBV18 to TRBJ2-7; 7 bases are shared with TRBD2. The junction had 5 bases not matched to a gene; V was cut back by 3 bases and J by 6 bases. Germline CDR1 KGHSH, CDR2 LQKENI. The CDR3 is made up of 13 amino acids. CDR3 protein: CASSPLSGGEQYF. For the CDR3, the DNA is TGTGCCAGCTCACCTTTATCGGGGGGCGAGCAGTACTTC. The full variable domain, completed using reference TRBV18 and TRBJ2-7, is NAGVMQNPRHLVRRRGQEARLRCSPMKGHSHVYWYRQLPEEGLKFMVYLQKENIIDESGMPKERFSAEFPKEGPSILRIQQVVRGDSAAYFCASSPLSGGEQYFGPGTRLTVT.

The chain uses TRBV2 and TRBJ1-5, with D possibly TRBD1 on 6 matching bases. The CDR3 length is 13 residues. V gave up 3 bases and J gave up 7 bases, with 10 bases separating them. Germline CDR1 reads SNHLY; CDR2 reads FYNNEI. The CDR3 region is CASSDSGVQPQHF. The CDR3 DNA reads TGTGCCAGCAGTGATTCAGGGGTCCAGCCCCAGCATTTT.

The chain combines TRBV6-1 with TRBJ2-2; D remains ambiguous. V was cut by 0 bases and J by 7 bases, with 12 bases left in between. The CDR3 is made up of 15 amino acids. CDR1 is MNHNS and CDR2 is SASEGT in the germline V gene. This CDR3 is CASSEASVPNGELFF. The CDR3 nucleotides are TGTGCCAGCAGTGAAGCCTCGGTTCCGAACGGGGAGCTGTTTTTT.

The rearrangement uses TRBV19 and TRBJ2-2; D is perhaps TRBD1 or TRBD2 (5 bases each). The V gene's germline CDR1 is LNHDA and CDR2 SQIVND (reference sequence). The V end lost 11 bases, the J end lost 3 bases, and 13 bases lay between the germline ends. The CDR3 loop spans 13 amino acids. This chain's CDR3 is CAARGSDTGELFF. DNA for the CDR3: TGTGCCGCGAGGGGTAGTGACACCGGGGAGCTGTTTTTT. The whole variable domain, filled in from reference TRBV19 and TRBJ2-2, reads DGGITQSPKYLFRKEGQNVTLSCEQNLNHDAMYWYRQDPGQGLRLIYYSQIVNDFQKGDIAEGYSVSREKKESFPLTVTSAQKNPTAFYLCAARGSDTGELFFGEGSRLTVL.

The chain combines TRBV7-2 with TRBJ2-7, with D tentatively TRBD2 (5 bases). This CDR3 has 14 residues. V was trimmed by 5 bases and J by 2 bases, leaving 13 bases between them. Per the germline V gene, CDR1 is SGHTA and CDR2 is FQGNSA. The CDR3 loop reads CASSPRQRTYEQYF. Written as DNA, the CDR3 is TGTGCCAGCAGCCCTCGGCAGCGGACCTACGAGCAGTACTTC.

This chain connects TRBV6-5 to TRBJ1-6; no clear D gene. This CDR3 comprises 15 residues. V shed 1 base and J shed 5 bases, with 9 bases lying between them. Germline V gives CDR1 MNHEY, CDR2 SVGAGI. CDR3 in amino acids: CASSYLVLDNSPLHF. The CDR3 bases are TGTGCCAGCAGTTACTTAGTTTTGGATAATTCACCCCTCCACTTT.

The chain is built from TRBV7-2 and TRBJ1-6; 7 nucleotides agree with TRBD1. In germline, CDR1 is SGHTA, CDR2 FQGNSA. The CDR3 runs 15 residues. J was trimmed by 8 bases and V by 5 bases; bases with no gene match: 9. CDR3 in amino acids: CASSLTRQGHSPLHF. The CDR3 DNA sequence: TGTGCCAGCAGCCTTACCCGACAGGGACATTCACCCCTCCACTTT.

This rearrangement joins TRBV7-2 to TRBJ2-2; 15 nucleotides align to TRBD2. The CDR3 runs 17 residues. J gave up 8 bases and V 4 bases, and 8 bases lay outside the gene matches. Germline V gives CDR1 SGHTA, CDR2 FQGNSA. The CDR3 sequence: CASSSGLAGGKRGELFF. Written as DNA, the CDR3 is TGTGCCAGCAGCTCCGGACTAGCGGGAGGGAAGAGGGGGGAGCTGTTTTTT.

This clone was observed a handful of times. This rearrangement joins TRBV25-1 to TRBJ2-2; 9 bases line up with TRBD2. Germline V CDR1 and CDR2: MGHDK, SYGVNS. The length of the CDR3 is 15 residues. V shed 4 bases and J 6 bases; nucleotides not matched to a gene: 6. The CDR3 sequence is CASSGPSGIPGELFF. DNA of the CDR3: TGTGCCAGCAGTGGGCCTAGCGGGATCCCCGGGGAGCTGTTTTTT. Variable domain in full (rest from reference TRBV25-1 and TRBJ2-2): EADIYQTPRYLVIGTGKKITLECSQTMGHDKMYWYQQDPGMELHLIHYSYGVNSTEKGDLSSESTVSRIRTEHFPLTLESARPSHTSQYLCASSGPSGIPGELFFGEGSRLTVL.

This clone was seen only a few times. The chain employs TRBV7-2 and TRBJ1-5, with 7 bases fitting TRBD1. The CDR3 spans 16 residues. Per germline, CDR1 SGHTA and CDR2 FQGNSA. Trimming at V came to 6 bases and at J to 7 bases, leaving 15 bases not matched to a gene. The CDR3 protein is CASSSRRDRPYQPQHF. The DNA for the CDR3 is TGTGCCAGCAGTTCACGTCGGGACAGACCTTACCAGCCCCAGCATTTT.

J is TRBJ1-4 and V is TRBV7-6; D uncertain. V lost 4 bases, J lost 17 bases, and 14 bases lay in between. Germline lookup yields CDR1 SGHVS and CDR2 FNYEAQ. This CDR3 has 11 residues. This CDR3 is CASSSGGDPFF. The CDR3 DNA is TGTGCCAGCAGCTCGGGTGGTGACCCCTTTTTT.

This clone has a single count. This chain uses TRBV10-3 with TRBJ1-2, with a tentative D call TRBD1 (5 bases). Per germline, CDR1 ENHRY and CDR2 SYGVKD. The V gene lost 2 bases and the J gene lost 8 bases, with 15 bases spanning the gap. The length of the CDR3 is 14 residues. The CDR3 coding sequence is TGTGCCATCAGTGAGGCGGGGGGAAGGGGAGGCTACACCTTC. Translated: CAISEAGGRGGYTF.

V is TRBV5-1 and J is TRBJ2-7, with 7 positions matching TRBD1. The V segment lost 4 bases and the J segment 3 bases; nucleotides outside the gene matches: 7. The CDR3 is made up of 14 amino acids. Germline CDR1 SGHRS, CDR2 YFSETQ. CDR3 bases: TGCGCCAGCAGCCCCGAACAGGGGTACTACGAGCAGTACTTC. Translated, it gives CASSPEQGYYEQYF.